These 21 T cell receptor beta chains were sequenced from one sample in a study of blood T cells in healthy people across ages. PCR was performed a second time for about 7 to 12 cycles using a sample-barcoded 5' primer and a J-beta primer mix. One entry per CDR3 protein, called by TCRdb with MiXCR from the 5' RACE reads. The sample has roughly 1,700,000 distinct CDR3 sequences; roughly 27% are singletons. The sequenced material came from blood. The source is a woman under 40 in good health.

On this clonotype: A much larger clone lies one base from this, so it may be a read error. The chain is built from TRBV6-5 and TRBJ2-5, with 8 bases matching TRBD2. CDR1 MNHEY and CDR2 SVGAGI come from the germline V gene. J was trimmed by 2 bases and V by 1 base; bases with no gene match: 6. The CDR3 runs to 16 residues. CDR3 amino acids: CASSYCPSGPQETQYF. For the CDR3, the DNA is TGTGCCAGCAGTTACTGCCCTAGCGGGCCTCAAGAGACCCAGTACTTC.

This clonotype was found a few times. This sequence joins TRBV10-3 and TRBJ2-1, with D hard to call. V was pared by 3 bases and J by 8 bases, with 17 bases between. There are 15 residues in the CDR3. Per germline, CDR1 ENHRY and CDR2 SYGVKD. The DNA for the CDR3 is TGTGCCATCAGTGAAAAGGCTAATCGTTTGGATGAGCAGTTCTTC. It specifies CAISEKANRLDEQFF.

The J gene is TRBJ1-4, the V gene TRBV2, with D hard to call. Trimming stripped 6 bases from V and 7 bases from J, with 18 bases between. Looked up from germline, CDR1 is SNHLY and CDR2 is FYNNEI. The CDR3 totals 15 residues. CDR3 in DNA: TGTGCCAGCAGCACCAGCGGCGAGCGCGGTGAAAAACTGTTTTTT. Translating gives CASSTSGERGEKLFF.

Turning to this clonotype: A much larger clone differs by one base, so this may be a read error. The chain joins TRBV6-6 to TRBJ2-1, with D possibly TRBD1 on 5 matching bases. V gave up 2 bases and J gave up 13 bases, with 15 bases separating them. Germline V gene sequence: CDR1 MNHNY, CDR2 SVGAGI (reference sequence). The CDR3 spans 13 residues. CDR3 sequence (DNA): TGTGCCAGCAGTTACCCCGACAGAGAGACCCAGTTCTTC. Protein sequence: CASSYPDRETQFF.

This clonotype was seen a handful of times. This chain connects TRBV6-1 to TRBJ2-7; tentatively, D is TRBD1 (6 bases). CDR1 is MNHNS and CDR2 is SASEGT in the germline V gene. The CDR3 is 14 residues long. Trimming stripped 6 bases from V and 2 bases from J, with 14 bases between. CDR3 sequence: CASRGQGPPYEQYF. The DNA for the CDR3 is TGTGCCAGCAGGGGTCAGGGGCCCCCCTACGAGCAGTACTTC.

The chain couples TRBV6-6 to TRBJ2-7, with TRBD1 matching over 8 bases. This CDR3 contains 15 residues. Trimming removed 0 bases from V and 6 bases from J; junction bases left unmatched: 7. Germline V gene sequence: CDR1 MNHNY, CDR2 SVGAGI (reference sequence). As DNA, the CDR3 is TGTGCCAGCAGTTACTCCCCAGAACAGGGGGGCGAGCAGTACTTC. Protein product: CASSYSPEQGGEQYF.

The chain links TRBV13 to TRBJ2-4; TRBD1 matches 9 bases. In germline, CDR1 is PRHDT, CDR2 FYEKMQ (reference sequence). The V and J ends lost 5 bases and 10 bases, in that order; junction bases with no gene match: 15. This CDR3 comprises 16 residues. CDR3 bases: TGTGCCAGCAGCCCCCGGACAGGGGCGACCTCGAGGATTCAGTACTTC. It translates to CASSPRTGATSRIQYF. Filled out from reference TRBV13 and TRBJ2-4, the complete variable domain reads AAGVIQSPRHLIKEKRETATLKCYPIPRHDTVYWYQQGPGQDPQFLISFYEKMQSDKGSIPDRFSAQQFSDYHSELNMSSLELGDSALYFCASSPRTGATSRIQYFGAGTRLSVL.

This clonotype has just a few counts. The chain recombines TRBV20-1 with TRBJ2-3; D gene unclear. The CDR3 has 14 amino acids. In germline, CDR1 is DFQATT, CDR2 SNEGSKA (reference sequence). V shed 6 bases and J shed 6 bases, with 19 bases lying between them. The CDR3 is CSAPVMAVLDTQYF. For the CDR3, the DNA is TGCAGTGCGCCGGTGATGGCCGTCTTGGATACGCAGTATTTT.

The rearrangement links TRBV7-2 to TRBJ1-5, with 8 bases fitting TRBD1. V lost 1 base, J lost 4 bases, and 9 bases stayed unmatched. Germline V CDR1 and CDR2: SGHTA, FQGNSA. This CDR3 has 17 residues. Here the CDR3 reads CASSLDWTGRGNQPQHF. DNA for the CDR3: TGTGCCAGCAGCTTAGACTGGACAGGGCGAGGTAATCAGCCCCAGCATTTT.

This chain joins TRBV7-3 and TRBJ2-1, with D hard to call. CDR3 size: 15 residues. Trimming pared 3 bases from V and 2 bases from J, leaving 11 bases between. Germline V gene lookup returns CDR1 SGHTA and CDR2 FQGTGA. The CDR3 reads CASSLGPSPYNEQFF. CDR3 in DNA: TGTGCCAGCAGCTTGGGCCCTTCTCCCTACAATGAGCAGTTCTTC.

At least ten counts were recorded for this clonotype. V usage is TRBV7-9 and J usage is TRBJ2-7; weak D call: TRBD1 (7 bases). The CDR3 runs 14 residues. The V end was cut by 5 bases, the J end by 6 bases, with 17 bases between. CDR1 and CDR2 (germline): SEHNR, FQNEAQ (reference sequence). The CDR3 bases are TGTGCCAGCAGCCAAGCGGGCAGGGGGGTCGAGCAGTACTTC. Protein sequence: CASSQAGRGVEQYF.

CDR3 DNA: TGTGCCAGCAGCTTCCTTCCAAGCAGCTACGAGCAGTACTTC. Its protein product is CASSFLPSSYEQYF. The rearrangement uses TRBV7-2 and TRBJ2-7; D is ambiguous. V dropped 3 bases and J dropped 3 bases, with 12 bases sitting between them. The V gene's germline CDR1 is SGHTA and CDR2 FQGNSA. The CDR3 consists of 14 residues.

The V and J genes are TRBV2 and TRBJ2-3; a weak D match, TRBD2 (6 bases). CDR1 and CDR2 (germline): SNHLY, FYNNEI. V was shortened by 4 bases and J by 0 bases, with 17 bases between the two germline ends. The CDR3 runs to 17 residues. Here the CDR3 reads CASSGGTSDYSTDTQYF. CDR3 DNA sequence: TGTGCCAGCAGTGGCGGGACCAGCGATTACAGCACAGATACGCAGTATTTT. The whole variable domain, filled in from reference TRBV2 and TRBJ2-3, reads EPEVTQTPSHQVTQMGQEVILRCVPISNHLYFYWYRQILGQKVEFLVSFYNNEISEKSEIFDDQFSVERPDGSNFTLKIRSTKLEDSAMYFCASSGGTSDYSTDTQYFGPGTRLTVL.

This clonotype was detected a few times. This chain joins TRBV5-1 and TRBJ2-2, with D possibly matching TRBD1 (6 bases). Trimming took 7 bases from V and 2 from J, leaving 18 bases between them. The germline CDR1 and CDR2 sequences are SGHRS and YFSETQ. This CDR3 spans 16 amino acids. CDR3 sequence: CASGPDSFPNTGELFF. CDR3 nucleotides: TGCGCCAGCGGCCCGGACAGTTTTCCTAACACCGGGGAGCTGTTTTTT.

V is TRBV7-2 and J is TRBJ1-5, with TRBD1 matching over 9 bases. Germline CDR1 SGHTA, CDR2 FQGNSA. The CDR3 length is 17 residues. V was clipped by 2 bases and J by 7 bases; unmatched bases: 12. The DNA of the CDR3 is TGTGCCAGCAGCTTAAGTAACAGGGGGCTGATCAAACAGCCCCAGCATTTT. The encoded protein is CASSLSNRGLIKQPQHF.

In regard to this clonotype: The junction shows a germline mismatch at one end, possibly a read error. The V and J genes are TRBV20-1 and TRBJ2-3, with 10 bases identical to TRBD2. The CDR3 covers 15 residues. In germline, CDR1 is DFQATT, CDR2 SNEGSKA (reference sequence). CDR3 loop: CSARGSSGSTDTQDF. The CDR3 bases are TGCAGTGCTAGAGGGTCTAGCGGGAGCACAGATACGCAGGATTTT.

This clonotype turned up a few times. A much larger clone lies one base from this, so it may be a read error. This sequence joins TRBV12-3 or TRBV12-4 and TRBJ1-6; D is unresolved. There are 13 residues in the CDR3. In DNA, the CDR3 is TGTGCCAGCAGTTCCAGTGGCAATTCACCCTTCCACTTT. Amino acids: CASSSSGNSPFHF.

This clonotype was found a few times. The chain uses TRBV3-1 and TRBJ2-7; 7 bases line up with TRBD2. Germline V CDR1 and CDR2: LGHDT, YNNKEL (reference sequence). J gave up 4 bases and V 4 bases, and 4 bases lay outside the gene matches. This CDR3 region has 13 residues. CDR3 residues: CASSPGGWYEQYF. CDR3 DNA sequence: TGTGCCAGCAGCCCGGGGGGTTGGTACGAGCAGTACTTC.

The J gene is TRBJ2-1, the V gene TRBV6-1; D is undetermined. Germline V gene data show CDR1 as MNHNS and CDR2 as SASEGT. The CDR3 has 14 residues. Between the trimmed V and J ends, which lost 7 bases and 1 base, there was a span of 11 bases. The CDR3 DNA follows: TGTGCCAGCACCACTCGACTGTCCTACAATGAGCAGTTCTTC. Translating gives CASTTRLSYNEQFF.

This clonotype showed up just a few times. The chain links TRBV6-2 or TRBV6-3 to TRBJ2-3, with D perhaps TRBD1 or TRBD2 (5 bases each). V was shortened by 5 bases and J by 4 bases, with 10 bases between the two germline ends. Germline V gives CDR1 MNHEY, CDR2 SVGEGT. The CDR3 is 13 residues long. CDR3 in DNA: TGTGCCAGCAGTGGGGCGGGCGCAGATACGCAGTATTTT. This encodes CASSGAGADTQYF.

In its sample, this clonotype was seen a few times. The chain joins TRBV19 to TRBJ2-7; 8 bases map to TRBD2. Germline CDR1 and CDR2: LNHDA and SQIVND (reference sequence). V was clipped by 2 bases and J by 3 bases; unmatched bases: 3. The CDR3 has 14 amino acids. CDR3 residues: CASSILSGSYEQYF. Here the CDR3 DNA reads TGTGCCAGTAGTATACTGAGCGGGAGCTACGAGCAGTACTTC.